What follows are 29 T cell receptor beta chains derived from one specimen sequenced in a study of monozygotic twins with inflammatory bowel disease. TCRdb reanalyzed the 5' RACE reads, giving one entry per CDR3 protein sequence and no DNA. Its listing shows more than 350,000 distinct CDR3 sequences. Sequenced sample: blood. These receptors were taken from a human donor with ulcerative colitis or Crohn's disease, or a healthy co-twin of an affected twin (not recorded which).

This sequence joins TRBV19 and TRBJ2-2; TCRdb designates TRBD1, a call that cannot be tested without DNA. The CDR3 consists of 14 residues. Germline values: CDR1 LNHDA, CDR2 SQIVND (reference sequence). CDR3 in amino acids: CASSIGGGTGELFF.

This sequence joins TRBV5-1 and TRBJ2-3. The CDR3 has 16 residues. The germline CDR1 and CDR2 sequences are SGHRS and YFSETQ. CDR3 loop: CASSPWSELAPDTQYF. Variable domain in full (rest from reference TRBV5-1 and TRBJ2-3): KAGVTQTPRYLIKTRGQQVTLSCSPISGHRSVSWYQQTPGQGLQFLFEYFSETQRNKGNFPGRFSGRQFSNSRSEMNVSTLELGDSALYLCASSPWSELAPDTQYFGPGTRLTVL.

CDR3 sequence reads: CASSFIAGTSEAFF. The chain is built from TRBV11-2 and TRBJ1-1. From germline, CDR1 is SGHAT and CDR2 FQNNGV. This CDR3 is built from 14 residues.

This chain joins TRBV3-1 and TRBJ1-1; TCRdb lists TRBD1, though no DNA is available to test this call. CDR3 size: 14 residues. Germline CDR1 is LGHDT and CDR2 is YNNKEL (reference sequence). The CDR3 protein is CASSQSGQNSEAFF.

The CDR3 sequence is CASSLVSHIQYF. The chain has TRBV11-2 and TRBJ2-4; TCRdb calls TRBD1, which cannot be checked without DNA. This CDR3 comprises 12 residues. Germline CDR1 and CDR2: SGHAT and FQNNGV.

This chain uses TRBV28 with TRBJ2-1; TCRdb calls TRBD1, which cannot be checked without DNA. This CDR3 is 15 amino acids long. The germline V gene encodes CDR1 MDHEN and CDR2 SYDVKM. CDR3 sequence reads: CASPKKGGALDEQFF. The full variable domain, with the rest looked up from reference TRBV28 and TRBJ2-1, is DVKVTQSSRYLVKRTGEKVFLECVQDMDHENMFWYRQDPGLGLRLIYFSYDVKMKEKGDIPEGYSVSREKKERFSLILESASTNQTSMYLCASPKKGGALDEQFFGPGTRLTVL.

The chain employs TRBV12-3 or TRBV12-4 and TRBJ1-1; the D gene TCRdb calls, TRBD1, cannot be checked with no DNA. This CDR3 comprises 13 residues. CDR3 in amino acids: CASSPTVRTEAFF.

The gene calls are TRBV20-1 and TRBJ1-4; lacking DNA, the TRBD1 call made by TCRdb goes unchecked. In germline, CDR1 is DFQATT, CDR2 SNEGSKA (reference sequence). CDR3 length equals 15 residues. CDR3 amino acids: CSAWTGGVTNEKLFF.

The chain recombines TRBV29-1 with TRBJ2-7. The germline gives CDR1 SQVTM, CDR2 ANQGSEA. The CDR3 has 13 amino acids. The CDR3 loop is CSIVQPSSYEQYF.

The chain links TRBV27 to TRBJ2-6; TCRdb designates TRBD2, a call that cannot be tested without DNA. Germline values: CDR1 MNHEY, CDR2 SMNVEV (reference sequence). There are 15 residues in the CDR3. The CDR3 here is CASMRVASGVNVLTF.

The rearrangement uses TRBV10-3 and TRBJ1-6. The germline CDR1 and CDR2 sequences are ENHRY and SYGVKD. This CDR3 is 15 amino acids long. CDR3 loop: CAISDQWYPDSPLHF.

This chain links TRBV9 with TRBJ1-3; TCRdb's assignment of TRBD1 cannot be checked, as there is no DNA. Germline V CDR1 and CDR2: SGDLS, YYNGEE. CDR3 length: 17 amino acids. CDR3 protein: CASSGPTGAGSGNTIYF.

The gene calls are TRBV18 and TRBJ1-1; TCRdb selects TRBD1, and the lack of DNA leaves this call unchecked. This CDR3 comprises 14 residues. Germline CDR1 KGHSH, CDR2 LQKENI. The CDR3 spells CASSPQGGTGEAFF.

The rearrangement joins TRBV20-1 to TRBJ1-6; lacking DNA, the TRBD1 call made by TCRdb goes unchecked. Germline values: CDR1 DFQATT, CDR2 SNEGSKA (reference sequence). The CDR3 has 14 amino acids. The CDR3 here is CSAGTDRENSPLHF.

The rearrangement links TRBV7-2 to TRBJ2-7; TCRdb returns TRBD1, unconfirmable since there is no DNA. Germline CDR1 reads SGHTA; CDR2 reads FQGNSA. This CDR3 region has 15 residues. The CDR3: CASSPSSRGLGEQYF.

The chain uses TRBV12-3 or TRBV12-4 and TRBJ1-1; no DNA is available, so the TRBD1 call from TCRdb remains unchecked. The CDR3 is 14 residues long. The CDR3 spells CASRLRGVNTEAFF.

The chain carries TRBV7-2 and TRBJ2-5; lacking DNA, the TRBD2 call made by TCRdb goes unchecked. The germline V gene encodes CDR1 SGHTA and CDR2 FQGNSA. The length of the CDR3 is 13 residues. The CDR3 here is CASSWGGGETQYF.

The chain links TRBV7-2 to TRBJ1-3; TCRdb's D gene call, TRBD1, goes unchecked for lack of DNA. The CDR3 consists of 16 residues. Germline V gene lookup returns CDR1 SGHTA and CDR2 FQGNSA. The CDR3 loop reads CASSLAPGQGENTIYF. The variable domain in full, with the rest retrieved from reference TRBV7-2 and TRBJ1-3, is GAGVSQSPSNKVTEKGKDVELRCDPISGHTALYWYRQSLGQGLEFLIYFQGNSAPDKSGLPSDRFSAERTGGSVSTLTIQRTQQEDSAVYLCASSLAPGQGENTIYFGEGSWLTVV.

CDR3 sequence reads: CASSGPGAALDTQYF. The genes are TRBV28 and TRBJ2-3; TCRdb designates TRBD1, a call that cannot be tested without DNA. This CDR3 is built from 15 residues. CDR1 and CDR2 from the germline V gene are MDHEN and SYDVKM.

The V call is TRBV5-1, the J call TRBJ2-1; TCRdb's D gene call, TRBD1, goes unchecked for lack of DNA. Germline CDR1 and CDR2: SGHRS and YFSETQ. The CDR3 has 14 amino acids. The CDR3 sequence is CASSPGTGEYEQFF. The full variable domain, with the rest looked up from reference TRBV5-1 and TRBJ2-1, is KAGVTQTPRYLIKTRGQQVTLSCSPISGHRSVSWYQQTPGQGLQFLFEYFSETQRNKGNFPGRFSGRQFSNSRSEMNVSTLELGDSALYLCASSPGTGEYEQFFGPGTRLTVL.

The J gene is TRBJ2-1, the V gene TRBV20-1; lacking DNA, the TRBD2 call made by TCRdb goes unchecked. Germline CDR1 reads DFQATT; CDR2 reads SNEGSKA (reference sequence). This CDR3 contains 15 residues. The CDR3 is CSARDDRLANNEQFF.

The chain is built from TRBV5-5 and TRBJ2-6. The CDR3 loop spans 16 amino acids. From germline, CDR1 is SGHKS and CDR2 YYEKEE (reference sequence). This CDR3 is CASSWGRSSGANVLTF.

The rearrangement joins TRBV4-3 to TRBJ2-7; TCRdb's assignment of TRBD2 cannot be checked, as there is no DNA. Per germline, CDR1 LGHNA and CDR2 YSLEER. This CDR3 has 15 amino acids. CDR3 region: CASSQVLRGSDEQYF.

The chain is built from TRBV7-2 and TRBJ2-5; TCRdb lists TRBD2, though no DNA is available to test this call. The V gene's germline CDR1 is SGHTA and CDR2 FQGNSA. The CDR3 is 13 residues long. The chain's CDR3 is CASSFEGWETQYF.

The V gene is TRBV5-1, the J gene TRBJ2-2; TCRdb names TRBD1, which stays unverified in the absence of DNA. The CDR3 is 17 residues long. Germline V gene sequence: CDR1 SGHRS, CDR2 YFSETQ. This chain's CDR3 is CASSTLQGEGNTGELFF. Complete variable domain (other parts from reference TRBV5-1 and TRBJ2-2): KAGVTQTPRYLIKTRGQQVTLSCSPISGHRSVSWYQQTPGQGLQFLFEYFSETQRNKGNFPGRFSGRQFSNSRSEMNVSTLELGDSALYLCASSTLQGEGNTGELFFGEGSRLTVL.

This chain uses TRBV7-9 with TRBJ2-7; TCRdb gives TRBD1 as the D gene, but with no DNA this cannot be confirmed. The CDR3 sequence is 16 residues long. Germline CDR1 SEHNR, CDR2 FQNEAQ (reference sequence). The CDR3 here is CASSPTPGQGTGEQYF. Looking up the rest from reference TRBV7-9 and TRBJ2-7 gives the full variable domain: DTGVSQNPRHKITKRGQNVTFRCDPISEHNRLYWYRQTLGQGPEFLTYFQNEAQLEKSRLLSDRFSAERPKGSFSTLEIQRTEQGDSAMYLCASSPTPGQGTGEQYFGPGTRLTVT.

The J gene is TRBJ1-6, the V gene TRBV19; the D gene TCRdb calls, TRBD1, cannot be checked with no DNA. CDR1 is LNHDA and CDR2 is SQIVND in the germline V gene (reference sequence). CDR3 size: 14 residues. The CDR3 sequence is CASSTGQKNSPLHF.

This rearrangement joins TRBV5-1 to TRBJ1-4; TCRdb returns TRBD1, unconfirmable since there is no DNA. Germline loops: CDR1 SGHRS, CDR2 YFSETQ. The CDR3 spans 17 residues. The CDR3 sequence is CASSLAPTDSLNKKLFF.

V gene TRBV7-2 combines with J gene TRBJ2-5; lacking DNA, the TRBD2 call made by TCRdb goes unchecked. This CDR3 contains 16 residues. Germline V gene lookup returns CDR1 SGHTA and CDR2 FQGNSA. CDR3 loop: CASSGLAGAGRETQYF. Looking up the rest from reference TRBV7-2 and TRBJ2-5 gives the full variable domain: GAGVSQSPSNKVTEKGKDVELRCDPISGHTALYWYRQSLGQGLEFLIYFQGNSAPDKSGLPSDRFSAERTGGSVSTLTIQRTQQEDSAVYLCASSGLAGAGRETQYFGPGTRLLVL.